What follows are 17 T cell receptor beta chains derived from one specimen sequenced in a study of blood T cell repertoires in COVID-19. TCRdb's copy holds only in-frame clones and misses some; the assay was immunoSEQ multiplex PCR. Of about 160,000 clones listed, around 82% are singletons. The sample was peripheral blood. Receptors were obtained from a woman in her forties with COVID-19, enrolled during active disease.

There are a few counts of this clone. The chain carries TRBV11-2 and TRBJ2-7; D remains ambiguous. Trimming took off 0 bases at V and 4 bases at J, with 7 bases between the two ends. The CDR3 extends over 13 amino acids. Germline V gene lookup returns CDR1 SGHAT and CDR2 FQNNGV. The CDR3 here is CASSLDPSYEQYV. The DNA of the CDR3 is TGTGCCAGCAGCTTAGATCCCTCTTACGAGCAGTACGTC.

The gene calls are TRBV9 and TRBJ2-1; TRBD2 aligns across 9 bases. V gave up 4 bases and J gave up 8 bases; unmatched junction bases: 10. Germline V CDR1 and CDR2: SGDLS, YYNGEE. This CDR3 is 15 amino acids long. For the CDR3, the DNA is TGTGCCAGCAGCCACGCGGGACTAGCTGGCGATGAGCAGTTCTTC. The encoded protein is CASSHAGLAGDEQFF.

This rearrangement joins TRBV4-1 to TRBJ1-4; D unresolved. The CDR3 contains 15 residues. Trimming shortened V by 2 bases and J by 1 base, and 8 bases separated the two germline ends. CDR1 is MGHRA, CDR2 YSYEKL, per germline. The CDR3: CASSQSRVTNEKLFF. The CDR3 coding sequence is TGCGCCAGCAGCCAAAGCCGGGTAACTAATGAAAAACTGTTTTTT.

This clone was seen only once. The V gene is TRBV18, the J gene TRBJ2-6; no clear D gene. The CDR3 length is 15 residues. Between the trimmed V and J ends, which lost 3 bases and 16 bases, there was a span of 22 bases. Germline assignment: CDR1 KGHSH and CDR2 LQKENI. The CDR3 loop reads CASSPLEPLKQPLTF. The CDR3 DNA is TGTGCCAGCTCACCGCTGGAGCCACTCAAGCAACCGCTGACTTTC.

This rearrangement joins TRBV14 to TRBJ1-2, with no clear D. Trimming took off 1 base at V and 5 bases at J, with 17 bases between the two ends. CDR1 and CDR2 (germline): SGHDN, FVKESK. This CDR3 is 16 amino acids long. The CDR3 DNA is TGTGCCAGCAGCCAAGTCCATGTCGGTGGGGAGTATGGCTACACCTTC. It encodes CASSQVHVGGEYGYTF. The full variable domain, with the rest looked up from reference TRBV14 and TRBJ1-2, is EAGVTQFPSHSVIEKGQTVTLRCDPISGHDNLYWYRRVMGKEIKFLLHFVKESKQDESGMPNNRFLAERTGGTYSTLKVQPAELEDSGVYFCASSQVHVGGEYGYTFGSGTRLTVV.

This clone has a single count. This chain connects TRBV6-9 to TRBJ1-5, with 9 bases lining up with TRBD1. With V trimmed by 10 bases and J by 4 bases, 5 bases remained unmatched. The CDR3 covers 13 residues. Germline-derived CDR1 and CDR2 are MNHGY and SVAAGI. CDR3 sequence reads: CANLDRGNQPQHF. The CDR3 coding sequence is TGTGCCAATTTAGACAGGGGGAATCAGCCCCAGCATTTT.

The chain links TRBV9 to TRBJ2-2; D unresolved. This CDR3 spans 13 amino acids. CDR1 is SGDLS, CDR2 YYNGEE, per germline. The ends were cut back, 5 bases at V and 4 bases at J, with 9 bases in the middle. The CDR3, as DNA: TGTGCCAGCAGGGCAGATACCACCGGGGAGCTGTTTTTT. Amino acids: CASRADTTGELFF.

This chain links TRBV5-4 with TRBJ1-1; TRBD1 agrees at 7 bases. Trimming removed 4 bases from V and 5 bases from J; junction bases left unmatched: 8. This CDR3 contains 14 residues. CDR1 and CDR2 (germline): SGHNT, YYREEE (reference sequence). CDR3 bases: TGTGCCAGCAGCCTAACAGGGGTAGGGACTGAAGCTTTCTTT. It translates to CASSLTGVGTEAFF.

The rearrangement links TRBV10-3 to TRBJ2-2, with TRBD1 matching 12 bases. Germline trimming cut 5 bases from V and 6 bases from J; bases unmatched to any gene: 4. Per germline, CDR1 ENHRY and CDR2 SYGVKD. This CDR3 contains 15 residues. This CDR3 is CAISMGQGAAGELFF. The CDR3 coding sequence is TGTGCCATCAGTATGGGACAGGGGGCCGCCGGGGAGCTGTTTTTT.

This chain uses TRBV2 with TRBJ2-5; 8 bases are a match to TRBD1. After removal of 6 bases from V and 2 bases from J, the junction contained 8 bases not matched to a gene. Germline values: CDR1 SNHLY, CDR2 FYNNEI. The CDR3 extends over 15 amino acids. Written as DNA, the CDR3 is TGTGCCAGCAGATTTGGGGACAGGCCTCAAGAGACCCAGTACTTC. It codes for CASRFGDRPQETQYF.

This clone was seen repeatedly, ten times or more. The chain has TRBV5-8 and TRBJ1-5, with 10 bases that match TRBD1. V gave up 8 bases and J gave up 0 bases; unmatched junction bases: 8. CDR1 and CDR2 (germline): SGHTS, YDEGEE. The CDR3 is 16 amino acids. CDR3 loop: CASAGQGVYSNQPQHF. The CDR3 nucleotides read TGTGCCAGTGCAGGACAGGGGGTTTATAGCAATCAGCCCCAGCATTTT.

This chain connects TRBV6-6 to TRBJ2-5; 7 nucleotides match TRBD1. Germline CDR1 is MNHNY and CDR2 is SVGAGI (reference sequence). The V gene end was trimmed by 4 bases and the J gene end by 7 bases; junction bases not matched to a gene: 6. The CDR3 consists of 13 residues. DNA of the CDR3: TGTGCCAGCAGTTTCGACAGGGTTGGGACCCAGTACTTC. Protein: CASSFDRVGTQYF.

The DNA of the CDR3 is TGTGCCACCAGCAGAGACGGAGACATTCAGTACTTC. Protein product: CATSRDGDIQYF. The rearrangement links TRBV15 to TRBJ2-4, with D uncertain. The CDR3 consists of 12 residues. Trimming shortened V by 0 bases and J by 8 bases, and 5 bases separated the two germline ends. Germline lookup yields CDR1 LNHNV and CDR2 YYDKDF (reference sequence).

The J gene is TRBJ2-3, the V gene TRBV18; 11 nucleotides align to TRBD2. Looked up from germline, CDR1 is KGHSH and CDR2 is LQKENI. This CDR3 is 19 amino acids long. The V segment lost 0 bases and the J segment 4 bases; nucleotides outside the gene matches: 12. CDR3 sequence: CASSPPPKTSGSMADTQYF. DNA for the CDR3: TGTGCCAGCTCACCACCACCTAAAACTAGCGGGAGTATGGCAGATACGCAGTATTTT.

The rearrangement joins TRBV19 to TRBJ2-3; 9 nucleotides agree with TRBD2. V was pared by 7 bases and J by 7 bases, with 6 bases of the junction left unmatched. Germline V lookup: CDR1 LNHDA, CDR2 SQIVND (reference sequence). The CDR3 is 13 residues long. For the CDR3, the DNA is TGTGCCAGTAAGGCTAGCGGGGCGTATACGCAGTATTTT. Amino acids: CASKASGAYTQYF.

The genes are TRBV2 and TRBJ2-7, with D possibly being TRBD2 (6 bases). Trimming took 7 bases from V and 2 from J, leaving 12 bases between them. Germline-derived CDR1 and CDR2 are SNHLY and FYNNEI. This CDR3 has 13 residues. CDR3 region: CASIRDLTYEQYF. The DNA for the CDR3 is TGTGCCAGCATTCGGGACTTAACCTACGAGCAGTACTTC.

This clone was seen more than once but under ten times. V is TRBV7-9 and J is TRBJ1-1; maybe TRBD1 (6 bases). Trimming pared 5 bases from V and 0 bases from J, leaving 10 bases between. CDR1 is SEHNR, CDR2 FQNEAQ, per germline (reference sequence). The CDR3 runs 14 residues. Here the CDR3 DNA reads TGTGCCAGCAGCCGGGACAACTTGAACACTGAAGCTTTCTTT. Residues: CASSRDNLNTEAFF.